This TCR beta chain stems from a study of OX40 agonist ivuxolimab in advanced cancers. Prior autoimmune disease or systemic immunosuppression barred patients. With V trimmed by 2 bases and J by 8 bases, 13 bases remained unmatched. This CDR3 region has 17 residues. Germline V CDR1 and CDR2: GTSNPN, SVGIG (reference sequence). Findings of the study overall: Normalized T-cell clonal expansion was also low in some nonresponders.

In the case of this clone: Its antigen remains unknown.

TCRdb keeps only in-frame clones here, not all; method: immunoSEQ multiplex PCR. This table holds tens of thousands of clones, roughly 84% found once. The TCR was taken from an adult with an advanced solid tumor such as melanoma, head and neck, liver or kidney cancer. The rearrangement uses TRBV30 and TRBJ2-3; 13 bases align to TRBD2. This sample comprised CD4+ or CD8+ T cells sorted from blood, obtained in a trial of the OX40 agonist ivuxolimab. In nucleotides, the CDR3 is TGTGCCTGGAGTAACCCGGGACTAGCGGGACCAAGGGTTACGCAGTATTTT. Protein: CAWSNPGLAGPRVTQYF. Full variable domain (outside the CDR3, taken from reference TRBV30 and TRBJ2-3): SQTIHQWPATLVQPVGSPLSLECTVEGTSNPNLYWYRQAAGRGLQLLFYSVGIGQISSEVPQNLSASRPQDRQFILSSKKLLLSDSGFYLCAWSNPGLAGPRVTQYFGPGTRLTVL.